The 16 T cell receptor beta chains reported below all come from one sample, sequenced in a study of human T cells and chemical hapten exposure (dated by TCRdb to the early 2020s). The method was RACE. The sequencing machine was a NextSeq 500. TCRdb itself trimmed the public reads at Q25 with fastp, ran MiXCR and retained productive beta chains. Here each entry gathers all rows of one CDR3 protein and keeps the most common genes and DNA. The sample records about 89,000 distinct CDR3 sequences, about 10% of which are singletons. The ten largest make up roughly 2.3% of the sample. The meaning of the sample's time point label: patch test 2, 6 weeks after DPC sensitization. The meaning of the sample's treatment or condition label: therapeutic diphenylcyclopropenone sensitization with weekly scalp DPC. Sequencing was performed on whole blood, taken in connection with sensitization to the hapten diphenylcyclopropenone (DPC). These receptors were collected from a man between 40 and 49 years old with alopecia areata. Some clones in this sample may be carry-over from other donors' samples.

This clonotype was seen a few times. The J gene is TRBJ2-6, the V gene TRBV5-4; D not resolved. Germline V gene sequence: CDR1 SGHNT, CDR2 YYREEE (reference sequence). The ends were cut back, 5 bases at V and 4 bases at J, with 10 bases in the middle. The CDR3 sequence is 14 residues long. For the CDR3, the DNA is TGTGCCAGCAGACCCATGGGCGGGGCCAACGTCCTGACTTTC. Residues: CASRPMGGANVLTF.

This sequence joins TRBV7-9 and TRBJ2-3; TRBD1 or TRBD2 may be the D gene (5 bases each). The V end lost 5 bases, the J end lost 6 bases, and 21 bases lay between the germline ends. The CDR3 runs 16 residues. CDR1 and CDR2 (germline): SEHNR, FQNEAQ (reference sequence). The CDR3 DNA reads as TGTGCCAGCAGCCGGTGGGGGACCCCCTCGGCCGATACGCAGTATTTT. Its protein product is CASSRWGTPSADTQYF.

This clonotype was seen a handful of times. The chain has TRBV14 and TRBJ2-3; no clear D. The V and J ends lost 5 bases and 3 bases respectively, with 12 bases between them. Germline CDR1 and CDR2: SGHDN and FVKESK. The CDR3 is 14 amino acids. CDR3 nucleotides: TGTGCCAGCAGCTCCCTAGGGCCGACAGATACGCAGTATTTT. It encodes CASSSLGPTDTQYF. The full variable domain, in which reference TRBV14 and TRBJ2-3 provide the parts outside the CDR3, is EAGVTQFPSHSVIEKGQTVTLRCDPISGHDNLYWYRRVMGKEIKFLLHFVKESKQDESGMPNNRFLAERTGGTYSTLKVQPAELEDSGVYFCASSSLGPTDTQYFGPGTRLTVL.

This clonotype was seen more than once but under ten times. The chain has TRBV7-3 and TRBJ2-1; 10 bases align to TRBD2. Trimming removed 4 bases from V and 7 bases from J; junction bases left unmatched: 10. Germline V lookup: CDR1 SGHTA, CDR2 FQGTGA. The CDR3 covers 16 residues. This chain's CDR3 is CASSSQFGLADNEQFF. The CDR3 DNA reads TGTGCCAGCAGCTCTCAATTCGGACTAGCGGATAATGAGCAGTTCTTC.

This clonotype was recorded many times. The chain joins TRBV6-2 or TRBV6-3 to TRBJ1-5, with D tentatively TRBD1 (5 bases). The CDR3 extends over 22 amino acids. V lost 8 bases, J lost 1 base, and 36 bases lay in between. Germline CDR1 MNHEY, CDR2 SVGEGT. The CDR3 reads CASGWAGERQGLSLGSNQPQHF. The DNA for the CDR3 is TGTGCCAGCGGTTGGGCGGGTGAGAGGCAGGGACTGTCCCTGGGCAGCAATCAGCCCCAGCATTTT.

The rearrangement links TRBV29-1 to TRBJ1-6; D is possibly TRBD1 (6 bases). With 5 bases removed from V and 7 bases from J, the gap between germline ends came to 9 bases. The CDR3 sequence is 12 residues long. From germline, CDR1 is SQVTM and CDR2 ANQGSEA. The CDR3 protein is CSVRDINSPLHF. CDR3 DNA: TGCAGCGTTCGGGACATAAATTCACCCCTCCACTTT.

This clonotype was recorded a few times. The chain links TRBV5-4 to TRBJ2-5, with D unclear. The CDR3 is 13 residues long. Germline-derived CDR1 and CDR2 are SGHNT and YYREEE (reference sequence). Trimming shortened V by 2 bases and J by 3 bases, and 8 bases separated the two germline ends. The CDR3 region is CASSFLPKETQYF. The DNA for the CDR3 is TGTGCCAGCAGCTTCCTCCCTAAAGAGACCCAGTACTTC.

This clonotype was recorded many times. V and J are TRBV7-2 and TRBJ1-2; D is possibly TRBD1 (5 bases). The V gene lost 0 bases and the J gene lost 2 bases, with 10 bases spanning the gap. Germline-derived CDR1 and CDR2 are SGHTA and FQGNSA. This CDR3 region has 15 residues. CDR3 residues: CASSLAPGSNYGYTF. The CDR3 DNA is TGTGCCAGCAGCTTAGCCCCAGGGTCCAACTATGGCTACACCTTC.

The CDR3 nucleotides are TGTGCCAGCAGACGGACAGGGGACTACGAGCAGTACTTC. This sequence encodes CASRRTGDYEQYF. The V and J genes are TRBV6-5 and TRBJ2-7; 9 nucleotides align to TRBD1. CDR3 size: 13 residues. Losses at the gene ends were 6 bases for V and 3 bases for J; bases not matched to a gene: 3. Germline assignment: CDR1 MNHEY and CDR2 SVGAGI.

The V and J genes are TRBV4-1 and TRBJ1-4; a weak D match, TRBD1 (5 bases). Germline CDR1 reads MGHRA; CDR2 reads YSYEKL. This CDR3 has 16 amino acids. Trimming took 0 bases from V and 4 from J, leaving 12 bases between them. DNA of the CDR3: TGCGCCAGCAGCCAAGAACCCGGGACGGATAATGAAAAACTGTTTTTT. It translates to CASSQEPGTDNEKLFF.

V usage is TRBV7-2 and J usage is TRBJ2-1; the D is unclear. This CDR3 spans 13 amino acids. V lost 0 bases and J 5 bases, leaving 5 bases between the germline ends. CDR1 SGHTA and CDR2 FQGNSA come from the germline V gene. The CDR3 loop is CASSLAIDNEQFF. In nucleotides, the CDR3 is TGTGCCAGCAGCTTAGCTATAGACAATGAGCAGTTCTTC.

The chain links TRBV6-2 or TRBV6-3 to TRBJ2-7, with D possibly called TRBD1 or TRBD2 (6 bases each). Germline assignment: CDR1 MNHEY and CDR2 SVGEGT. V dropped 0 bases and J dropped 2 bases, with 20 bases sitting between them. The CDR3 has 18 amino acids. CDR3 sequence: CASSYSRGTDTYAYEQYV. For the CDR3, the DNA is TGTGCCAGCAGTTACTCGAGGGGGACTGATACTTATGCCTACGAGCAGTACGTC.

This clonotype occurred many times. This chain links TRBV12-3 or TRBV12-4 with TRBJ1-1; D not certain. The CDR3 contains 12 residues. With 5 bases removed from V and 7 bases from J, the gap between germline ends came to 11 bases. The CDR3 here is CASSRTASEAFF. The CDR3 nucleotides are TGTGCCAGCAGTCGGACGGCAAGTGAAGCTTTCTTT.

In its sample, this clonotype was seen a few times. The chain uses TRBV6-1 and TRBJ2-1; D remains ambiguous. V lost 2 bases and J 6 bases, leaving 8 bases between the germline ends. Per the germline V gene, CDR1 is MNHNS and CDR2 is SASEGT. The CDR3 loop spans 13 amino acids. The CDR3 DNA reads TGTGCCAGCAGTGAACGGATAGGCAATGAGCAGTTCTTC. This encodes CASSERIGNEQFF.

The chain has TRBV14 and TRBJ1-1, with 7 bases matching TRBD1. V lost 3 bases, J lost 5 bases, and 9 bases stayed unmatched. CDR3 length: 15 amino acids. Germline V gene lookup returns CDR1 SGHDN and CDR2 FVKESK. CDR3 region: CASSQTTGMLTEAFF. CDR3 nucleotide sequence: TGTGCCAGCAGCCAGACGACAGGGATGTTGACTGAAGCTTTCTTT.

Only one count was recorded for this clonotype. The V call is TRBV30, the J call TRBJ2-7; 7 bases fit TRBD2. This CDR3 spans 16 amino acids. In germline, CDR1 is GTSNPN, CDR2 SVGIG (reference sequence). Trimming at V came to 1 base and at J to 7 bases, leaving 16 bases not matched to a gene. The CDR3 loop reads CAWSAMTPWEGGEQYF. CDR3 in DNA: TGTGCCTGGAGTGCTATGACCCCATGGGAGGGCGGTGAGCAGTACTTC.